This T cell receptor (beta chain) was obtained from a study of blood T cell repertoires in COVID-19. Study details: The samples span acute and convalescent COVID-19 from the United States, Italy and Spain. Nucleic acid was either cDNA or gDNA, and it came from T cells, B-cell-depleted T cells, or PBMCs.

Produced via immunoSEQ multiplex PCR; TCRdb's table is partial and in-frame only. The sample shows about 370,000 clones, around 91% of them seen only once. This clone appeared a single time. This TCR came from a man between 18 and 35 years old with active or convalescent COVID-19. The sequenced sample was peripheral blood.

The CDR3 region has the DNA TGTGCCTGGAGTGTAACTAGCGGGAGTTACGAGCAGTACTTC. This codes for CAWSVTSGSYEQYF. J is TRBJ2-7 and V is TRBV30, with TRBD2 matching 11 bases. The J segment lost 4 bases and the V segment lost 0 bases, leaving 2 bases of the junction unmatched. The CDR3 runs 14 residues. Germline CDR1 and CDR2: GTSNPN and SVGIG (reference sequence).